The TCR beta chain described here comes from a study of T cells in Graves' hyperthyroidism and ophthalmopathy. Amplified TCR beta CDR3 regions came from RNA transcripts. HTBI primers drove first-round RT-PCR of the TCR CDR3. One entry per CDR3 protein results from TCRdb running MiXCR on the multiplex PCR reads. The repertoire holds hundreds of thousands of distinct CDR3 sequences, with about two fifths as singletons. CDR1 and CDR2 from the germline V gene are MNHEY and SVGAGI. Trimming removed 5 bases at V and 3 bases at J, with 17 bases between. This CDR3 contains 15 residues. The sequenced material came from blood. This TCR derives from a young man with Graves' hyperthyroidism. The chain uses TRBV6-5 and TRBJ2-7; the D call may be TRBD1 or TRBD2 (6 bases each). CDR3 DNA: TGTGCCAGCAGTGACTTGGGGGGCGTGAACTACGAGCAGTACTTC. This codes for CASSDLGGVNYEQYF.